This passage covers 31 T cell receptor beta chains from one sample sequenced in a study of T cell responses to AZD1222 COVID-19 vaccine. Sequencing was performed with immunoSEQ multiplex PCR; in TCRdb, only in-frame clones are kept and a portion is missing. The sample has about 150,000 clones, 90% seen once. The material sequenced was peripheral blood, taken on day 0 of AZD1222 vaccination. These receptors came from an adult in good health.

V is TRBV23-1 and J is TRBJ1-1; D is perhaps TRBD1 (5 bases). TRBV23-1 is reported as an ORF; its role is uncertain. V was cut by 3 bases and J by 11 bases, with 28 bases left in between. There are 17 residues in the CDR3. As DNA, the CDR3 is TGCGCCAGCAGTCACCCTAAACGGAGTCGTAAGGGACGGAGCGCTTTCTTT. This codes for CASSHPKRSRKGRSAFF.

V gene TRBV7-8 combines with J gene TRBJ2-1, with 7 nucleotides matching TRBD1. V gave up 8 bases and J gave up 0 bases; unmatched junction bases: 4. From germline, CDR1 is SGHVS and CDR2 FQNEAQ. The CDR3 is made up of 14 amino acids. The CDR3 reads CASARDSSYNEQFF. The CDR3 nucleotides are TGTGCCAGCGCACGGGACAGCTCCTACAATGAGCAGTTCTTC.

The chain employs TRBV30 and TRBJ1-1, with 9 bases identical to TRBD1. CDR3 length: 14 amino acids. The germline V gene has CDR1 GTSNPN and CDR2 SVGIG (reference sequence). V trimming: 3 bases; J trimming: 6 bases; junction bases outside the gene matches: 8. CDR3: CAWSVGQGFAEAFF. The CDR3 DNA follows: TGTGCCTGGAGCGTAGGACAGGGGTTCGCTGAAGCTTTCTTT.

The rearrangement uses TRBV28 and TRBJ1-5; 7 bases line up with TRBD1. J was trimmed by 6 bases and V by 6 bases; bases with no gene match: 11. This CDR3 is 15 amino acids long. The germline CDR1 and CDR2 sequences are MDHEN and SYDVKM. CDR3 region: CASSPSRGLGQPQHF. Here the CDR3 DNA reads TGTGCCAGCAGCCCTAGCAGGGGGTTAGGTCAGCCCCAGCATTTT.

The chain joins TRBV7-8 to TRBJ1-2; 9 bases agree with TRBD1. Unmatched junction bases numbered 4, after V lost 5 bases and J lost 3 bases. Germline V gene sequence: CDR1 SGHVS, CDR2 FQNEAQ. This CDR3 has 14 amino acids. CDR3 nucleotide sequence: TGTGCCAGCAGCAAGGACAGGGGAGACTATGGCTACACCTTC. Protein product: CASSKDRGDYGYTF.

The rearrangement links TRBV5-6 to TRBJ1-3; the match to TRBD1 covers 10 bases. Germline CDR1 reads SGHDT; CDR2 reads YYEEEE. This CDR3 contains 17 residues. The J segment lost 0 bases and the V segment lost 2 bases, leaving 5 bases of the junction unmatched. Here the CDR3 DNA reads TGTGCCAGCAGCTTCCAGACAGGGGGCATCTCTGGAAACACCATATATTTT. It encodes CASSFQTGGISGNTIYF.

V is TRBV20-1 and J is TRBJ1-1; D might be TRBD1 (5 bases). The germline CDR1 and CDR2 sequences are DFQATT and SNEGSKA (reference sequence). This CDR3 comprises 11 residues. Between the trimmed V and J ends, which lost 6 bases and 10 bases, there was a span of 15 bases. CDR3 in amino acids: CSAAPGFRAFF. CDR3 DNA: TGCAGTGCCGCTCCAGGGTTTAGAGCTTTCTTT.

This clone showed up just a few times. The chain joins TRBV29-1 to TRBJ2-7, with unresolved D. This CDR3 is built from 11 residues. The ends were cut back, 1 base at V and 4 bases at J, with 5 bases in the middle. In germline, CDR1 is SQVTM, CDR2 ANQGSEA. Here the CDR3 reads CSVEVGYEQYF. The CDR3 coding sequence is TGCAGCGTTGAAGTGGGGTACGAGCAGTACTTC.

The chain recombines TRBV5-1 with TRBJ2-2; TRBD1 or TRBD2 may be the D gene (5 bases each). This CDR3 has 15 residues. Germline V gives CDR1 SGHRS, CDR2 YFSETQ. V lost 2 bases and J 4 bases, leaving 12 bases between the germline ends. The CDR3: CASSFTTAATGELFF. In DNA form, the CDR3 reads TGCGCCAGCAGCTTTACGACAGCGGCCACCGGGGAGCTGTTTTTT.

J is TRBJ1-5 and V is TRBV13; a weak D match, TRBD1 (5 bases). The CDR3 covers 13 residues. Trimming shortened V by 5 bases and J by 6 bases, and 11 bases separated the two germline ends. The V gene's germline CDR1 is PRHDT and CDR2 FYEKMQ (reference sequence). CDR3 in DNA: TGTGCCAGCAGCCGAACCGGGGGTCAGCCCCAGCATTTT. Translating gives CASSRTGGQPQHF.

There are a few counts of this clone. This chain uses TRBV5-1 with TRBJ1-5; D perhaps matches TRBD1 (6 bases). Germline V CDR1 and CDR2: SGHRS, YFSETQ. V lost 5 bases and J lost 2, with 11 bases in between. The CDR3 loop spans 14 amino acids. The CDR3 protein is CASRPDRGNQPQHF. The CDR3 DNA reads TGCGCCAGCAGACCGGACAGAGGCAATCAGCCCCAGCATTTT.

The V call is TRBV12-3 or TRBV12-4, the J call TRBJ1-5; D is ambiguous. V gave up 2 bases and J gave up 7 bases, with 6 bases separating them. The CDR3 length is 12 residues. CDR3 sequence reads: CASSLLNQPQHF. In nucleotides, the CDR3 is TGTGCCAGCAGTTTATTAAACCAGCCCCAGCATTTT.

The CDR3 protein is CAWRNRGVETQYF. The CDR3 nucleotides read TGTGCCTGGAGGAACAGGGGAGTAGAGACCCAGTACTTC. The chain employs TRBV30 and TRBJ2-5; the match to TRBD1 covers 7 bases. Per germline, CDR1 GTSNPN and CDR2 SVGIG (reference sequence). The CDR3 runs to 13 residues. J lost 4 bases, V lost 3 bases, and 5 bases had no gene match.

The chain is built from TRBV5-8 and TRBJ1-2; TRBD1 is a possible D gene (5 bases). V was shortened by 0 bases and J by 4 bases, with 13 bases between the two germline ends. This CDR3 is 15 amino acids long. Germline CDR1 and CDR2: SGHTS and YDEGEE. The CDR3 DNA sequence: TGTGCCAGCAGCTTGGGGCAGGGTACGAGCTATGGCTACACCTTC. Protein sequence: CASSLGQGTSYGYTF.

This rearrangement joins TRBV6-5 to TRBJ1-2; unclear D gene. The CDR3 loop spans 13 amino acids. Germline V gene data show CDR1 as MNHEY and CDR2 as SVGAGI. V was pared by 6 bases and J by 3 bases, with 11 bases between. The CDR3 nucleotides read TGTGCCAGCAGCCCGCCCTGGGACTATGGCTACACCTTC. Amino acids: CASSPPWDYGYTF.

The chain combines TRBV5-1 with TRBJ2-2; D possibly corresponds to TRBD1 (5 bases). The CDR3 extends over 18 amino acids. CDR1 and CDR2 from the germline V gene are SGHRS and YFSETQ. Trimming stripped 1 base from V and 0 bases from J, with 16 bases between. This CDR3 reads CASSLFGGQGTNTGELFF. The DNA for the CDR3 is TGCGCCAGCAGCTTGTTTGGTGGGCAGGGCACGAACACCGGGGAGCTGTTTTTT. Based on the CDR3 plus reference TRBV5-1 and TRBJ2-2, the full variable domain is KAGVTQTPRYLIKTRGQQVTLSCSPISGHRSVSWYQQTPGQGLQFLFEYFSETQRNKGNFPGRFSGRQFSNSRSEMNVSTLELGDSALYLCASSLFGGQGTNTGELFFGEGSRLTVL.

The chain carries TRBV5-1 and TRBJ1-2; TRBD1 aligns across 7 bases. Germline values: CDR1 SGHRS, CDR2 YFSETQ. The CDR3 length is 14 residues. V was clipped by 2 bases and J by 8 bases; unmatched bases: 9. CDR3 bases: TGCGCCAGCAGCTTACAGGGGATGCGCACCGGCTACACCTTC. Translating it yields CASSLQGMRTGYTF.

In DNA, the CDR3 is TGTGCCACCAGTGGGTGGCGGGAGAACAATGAGCAGTTCTTC. Translated, it gives CATSGWRENNEQFF. The chain carries TRBV24-1 and TRBJ2-1; TRBD2 agrees at 7 bases. The germline V gene encodes CDR1 KGHDR and CDR2 SFDVKD. Unmatched junction bases numbered 5, after V lost 5 bases and J lost 5 bases. The CDR3 is 14 residues long.

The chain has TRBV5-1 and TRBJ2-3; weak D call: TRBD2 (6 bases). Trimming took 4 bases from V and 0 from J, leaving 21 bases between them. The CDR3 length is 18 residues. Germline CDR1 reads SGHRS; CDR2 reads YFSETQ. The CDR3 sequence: CASSIRLPLATSTDTQYF. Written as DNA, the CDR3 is TGCGCCAGCAGCATCCGCCTACCCCTAGCGACGAGCACAGATACGCAGTATTTT. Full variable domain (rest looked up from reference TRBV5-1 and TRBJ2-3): KAGVTQTPRYLIKTRGQQVTLSCSPISGHRSVSWYQQTPGQGLQFLFEYFSETQRNKGNFPGRFSGRQFSNSRSEMNVSTLELGDSALYLCASSIRLPLATSTDTQYFGPGTRLTVL.

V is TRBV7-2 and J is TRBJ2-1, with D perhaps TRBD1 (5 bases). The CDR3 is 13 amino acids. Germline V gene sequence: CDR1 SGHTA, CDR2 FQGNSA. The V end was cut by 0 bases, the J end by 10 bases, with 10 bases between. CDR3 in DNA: TGTGCCAGCAGCTTAGCGGGGCGTCGGGAGCAGTTCTTC. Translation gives CASSLAGRREQFF.

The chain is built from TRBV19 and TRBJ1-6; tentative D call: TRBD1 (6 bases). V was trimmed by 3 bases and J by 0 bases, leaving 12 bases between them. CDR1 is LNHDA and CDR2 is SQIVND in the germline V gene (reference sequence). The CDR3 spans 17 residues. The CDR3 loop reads CASSMGPGDSYNSPLHF. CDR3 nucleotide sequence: TGTGCCAGTAGTATGGGACCAGGGGACTCCTATAATTCACCCCTCCACTTT.

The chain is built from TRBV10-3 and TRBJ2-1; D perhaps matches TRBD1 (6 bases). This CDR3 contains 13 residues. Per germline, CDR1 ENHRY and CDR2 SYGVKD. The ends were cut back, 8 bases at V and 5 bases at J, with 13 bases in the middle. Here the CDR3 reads CAIGRGGNNEQFF. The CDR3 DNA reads TGTGCCATCGGGAGAGGGGGAAACAATGAGCAGTTCTTC.

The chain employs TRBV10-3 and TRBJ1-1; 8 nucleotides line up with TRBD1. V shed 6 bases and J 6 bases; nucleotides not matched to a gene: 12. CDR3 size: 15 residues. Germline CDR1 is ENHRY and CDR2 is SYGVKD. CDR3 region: CAISSPGRGQSEAFF. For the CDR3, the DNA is TGTGCCATCAGCTCCCCGGGCAGGGGGCAGTCTGAAGCTTTCTTT.

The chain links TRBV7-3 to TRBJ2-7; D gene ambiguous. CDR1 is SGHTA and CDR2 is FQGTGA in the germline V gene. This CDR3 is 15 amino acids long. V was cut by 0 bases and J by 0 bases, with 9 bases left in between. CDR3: CASSLTIQSSYEQYF. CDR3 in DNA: TGTGCCAGCAGCTTAACGATACAGAGCTCCTACGAGCAGTACTTC. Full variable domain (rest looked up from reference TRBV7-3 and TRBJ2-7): GAGVSQTPSNKVTEKGKYVELRCDPISGHTALYWYRQSLGQGPEFLIYFQGTGAADDSGLPNDRFFAVRPEGSVSTLKIQRTERGDSAVYLCASSLTIQSSYEQYFGPGTRLTVT.

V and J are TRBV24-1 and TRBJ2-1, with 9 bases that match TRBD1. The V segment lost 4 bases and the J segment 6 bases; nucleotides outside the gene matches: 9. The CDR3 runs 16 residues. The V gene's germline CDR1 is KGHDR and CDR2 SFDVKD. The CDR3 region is CATSEPGQGGGNEQFF. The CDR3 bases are TGTGCCACCAGTGAGCCGGGACAGGGAGGAGGCAATGAGCAGTTCTTC.

CDR3 in amino acids: CASSQDPSGGSYEQYF. The CDR3 DNA reads TGCGCCAGCAGCCAAGACCCTAGCGGGGGTTCCTACGAGCAGTACTTC. The gene calls are TRBV4-3 and TRBJ2-7; 10 bases agree with TRBD2. Germline CDR1 LGHNA, CDR2 YSLEER. CDR3 length equals 16 residues. After removal of 0 bases from V and 1 base from J, the junction contained 3 bases not matched to a gene.

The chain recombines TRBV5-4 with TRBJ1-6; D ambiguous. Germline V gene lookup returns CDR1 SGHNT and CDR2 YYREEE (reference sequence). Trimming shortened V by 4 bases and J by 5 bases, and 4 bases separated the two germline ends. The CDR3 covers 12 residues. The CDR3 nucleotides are TGTGCCAGCAGCATGGATAATTCACCCCTCCACTTT. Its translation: CASSMDNSPLHF.

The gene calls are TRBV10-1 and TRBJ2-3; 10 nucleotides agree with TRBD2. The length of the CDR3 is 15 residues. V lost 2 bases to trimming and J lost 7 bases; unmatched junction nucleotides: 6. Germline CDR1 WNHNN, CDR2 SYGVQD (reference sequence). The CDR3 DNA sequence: TGCGCCAGCAGTGAGGCTAGCGGGAGATTAAATACGCAGTATTTT. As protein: CASSEASGRLNTQYF.

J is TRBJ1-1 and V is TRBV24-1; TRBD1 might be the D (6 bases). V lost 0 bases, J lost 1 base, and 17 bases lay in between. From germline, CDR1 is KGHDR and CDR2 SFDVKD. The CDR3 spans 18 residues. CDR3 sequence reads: CATSDLLGAVRTNTEAFF. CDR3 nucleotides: TGTGCCACCAGTGATTTGTTGGGGGCGGTCAGGACGAACACTGAAGCTTTCTTT.

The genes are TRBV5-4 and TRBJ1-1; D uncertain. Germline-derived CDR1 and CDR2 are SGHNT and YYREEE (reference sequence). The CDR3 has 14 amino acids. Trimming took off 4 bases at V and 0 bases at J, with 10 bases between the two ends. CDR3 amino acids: CASSLRYMNTEAFF. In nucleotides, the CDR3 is TGTGCCAGCAGCCTCAGGTACATGAACACTGAAGCTTTCTTT.

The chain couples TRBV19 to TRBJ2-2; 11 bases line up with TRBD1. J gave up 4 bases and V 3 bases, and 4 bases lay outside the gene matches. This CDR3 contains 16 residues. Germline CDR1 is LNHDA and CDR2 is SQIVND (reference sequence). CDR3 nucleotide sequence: TGTGCCAGTAGTATTAGGACAGGGGGCCTCACCGGGGAGCTGTTTTTT. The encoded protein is CASSIRTGGLTGELFF. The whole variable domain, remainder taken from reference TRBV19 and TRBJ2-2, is DGGITQSPKYLFRKEGQNVTLSCEQNLNHDAMYWYRQDPGQGLRLIYYSQIVNDFQKGDIAEGYSVSREKKESFPLTVTSAQKNPTAFYLCASSIRTGGLTGELFFGEGSRLTVL.